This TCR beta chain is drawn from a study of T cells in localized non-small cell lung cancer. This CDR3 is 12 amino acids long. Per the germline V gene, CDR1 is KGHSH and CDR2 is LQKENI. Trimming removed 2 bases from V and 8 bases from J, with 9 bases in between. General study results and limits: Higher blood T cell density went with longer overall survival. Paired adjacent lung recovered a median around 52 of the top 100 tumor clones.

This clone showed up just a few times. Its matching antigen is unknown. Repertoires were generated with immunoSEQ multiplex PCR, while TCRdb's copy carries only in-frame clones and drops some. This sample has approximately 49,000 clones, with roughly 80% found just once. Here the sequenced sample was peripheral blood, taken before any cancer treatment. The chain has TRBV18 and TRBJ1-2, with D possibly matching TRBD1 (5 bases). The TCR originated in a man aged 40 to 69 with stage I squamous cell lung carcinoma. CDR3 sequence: CASSPDRGGYTF. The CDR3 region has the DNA TGTGCCAGCTCACCAGACCGGGGGGGCTACACCTTC. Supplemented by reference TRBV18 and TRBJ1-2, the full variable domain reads NAGVMQNPRHLVRRRGQEARLRCSPMKGHSHVYWYRQLPEEGLKFMVYLQKENIIDESGMPKERFSAEFPKEGPSILRIQQVVRGDSAAYFCASSPDRGGYTFGSGTRLTVV.